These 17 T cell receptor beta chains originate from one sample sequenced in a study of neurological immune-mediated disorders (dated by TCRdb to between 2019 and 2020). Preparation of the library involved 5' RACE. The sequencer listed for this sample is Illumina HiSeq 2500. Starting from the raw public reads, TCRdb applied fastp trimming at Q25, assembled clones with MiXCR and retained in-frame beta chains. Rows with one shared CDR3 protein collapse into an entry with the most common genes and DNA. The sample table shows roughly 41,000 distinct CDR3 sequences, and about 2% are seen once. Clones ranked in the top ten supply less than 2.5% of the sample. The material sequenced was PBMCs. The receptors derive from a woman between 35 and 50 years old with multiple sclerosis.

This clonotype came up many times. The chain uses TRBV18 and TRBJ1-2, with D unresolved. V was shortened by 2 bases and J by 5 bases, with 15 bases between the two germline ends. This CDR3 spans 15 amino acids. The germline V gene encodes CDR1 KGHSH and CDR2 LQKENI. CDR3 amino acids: CASSPGSPQNYGYTF. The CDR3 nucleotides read TGTGCCAGCTCACCAGGCTCCCCCCAAAATTATGGCTACACCTTC.

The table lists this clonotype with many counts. CDR3 sequence: CASTSRGVLLTEAFF. The CDR3, as DNA: TGTGCCAGCACCTCCCGAGGGGTTTTACTTACTGAAGCTTTCTTT. The V gene is TRBV7-2, the J gene TRBJ1-1, with D perhaps TRBD1 (5 bases). CDR1 is SGHTA and CDR2 is FQGNSA in the germline V gene. Trimming left V 7 bases short and J 5 bases short, with 20 bases between. This CDR3 is 15 amino acids long.

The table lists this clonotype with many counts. CDR3 region: CASSSGAGGANEQFF. DNA for the CDR3: TGTGCCAGCAGCTCCGGAGCGGGGGGGGCAAATGAGCAGTTCTTC. The chain links TRBV7-6 to TRBJ2-1, with 10 bases fitting TRBD2. Germline V gene data show CDR1 as SGHVS and CDR2 as FNYEAQ. The CDR3 runs 15 residues. The V segment lost 4 bases and the J segment 7 bases; nucleotides outside the gene matches: 7.

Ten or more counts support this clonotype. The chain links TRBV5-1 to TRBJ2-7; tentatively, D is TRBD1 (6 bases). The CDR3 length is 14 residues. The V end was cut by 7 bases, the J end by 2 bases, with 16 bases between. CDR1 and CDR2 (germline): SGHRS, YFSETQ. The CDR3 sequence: CASSPGTPTYEQYF. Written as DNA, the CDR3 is TGCGCCAGCTCACCCGGGACACCTACCTACGAGCAGTACTTC.

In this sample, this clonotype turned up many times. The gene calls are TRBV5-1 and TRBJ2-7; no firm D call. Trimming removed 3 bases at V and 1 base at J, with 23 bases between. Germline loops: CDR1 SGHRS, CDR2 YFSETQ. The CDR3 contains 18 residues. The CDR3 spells CASSSLPHLEGPSYEQYF. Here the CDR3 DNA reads TGCGCCAGCAGCTCTTTGCCCCACTTGGAAGGCCCTTCCTACGAGCAGTACTTC. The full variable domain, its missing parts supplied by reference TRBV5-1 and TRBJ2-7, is KAGVTQTPRYLIKTRGQQVTLSCSPISGHRSVSWYQQTPGQGLQFLFEYFSETQRNKGNFPGRFSGRQFSNSRSEMNVSTLELGDSALYLCASSSLPHLEGPSYEQYFGPGTRLTVT.

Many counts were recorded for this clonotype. DNA of the CDR3: TGCGCCAGCAGCGACAGGACCTACAATGAGCAGTTCTTC. Translation gives CASSDRTYNEQFF. This rearrangement joins TRBV5-1 to TRBJ2-1; weak D call: TRBD1 (6 bases). The CDR3 totals 13 residues. The V and J ends lost 4 bases and 2 bases respectively, with 7 bases between them. Germline V gene sequence: CDR1 SGHRS, CDR2 YFSETQ.

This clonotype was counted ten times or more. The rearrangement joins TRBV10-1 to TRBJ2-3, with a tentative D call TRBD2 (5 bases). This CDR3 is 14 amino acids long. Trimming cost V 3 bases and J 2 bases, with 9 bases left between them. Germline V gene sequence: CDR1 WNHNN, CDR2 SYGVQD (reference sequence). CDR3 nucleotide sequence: TGCGCCAGCAGTGACGGAGGATACACAGATACGCAGTATTTT. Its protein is CASSDGGYTDTQYF.

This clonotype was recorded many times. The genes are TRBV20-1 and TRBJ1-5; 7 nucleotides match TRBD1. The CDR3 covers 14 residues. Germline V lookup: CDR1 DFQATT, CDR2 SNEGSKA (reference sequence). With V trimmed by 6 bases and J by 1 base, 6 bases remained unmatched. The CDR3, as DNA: TGCAGTGCCACCAAGGGACAGAGCAATCAGCCCCAGCATTTT. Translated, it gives CSATKGQSNQPQHF.

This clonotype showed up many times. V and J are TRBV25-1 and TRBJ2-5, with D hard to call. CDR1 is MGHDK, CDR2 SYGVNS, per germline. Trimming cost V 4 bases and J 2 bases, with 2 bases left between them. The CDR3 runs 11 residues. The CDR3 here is CASSAQETQYF. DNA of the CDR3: TGTGCCAGCAGTGCACAAGAGACCCAGTACTTC.

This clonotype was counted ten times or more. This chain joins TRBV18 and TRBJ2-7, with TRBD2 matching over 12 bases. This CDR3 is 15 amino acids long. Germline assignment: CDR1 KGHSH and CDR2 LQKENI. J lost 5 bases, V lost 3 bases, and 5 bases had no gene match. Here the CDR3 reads CASSPRTSGDHEQYF. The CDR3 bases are TGTGCCAGCTCACCCCGGACTAGCGGGGACCACGAGCAGTACTTC.

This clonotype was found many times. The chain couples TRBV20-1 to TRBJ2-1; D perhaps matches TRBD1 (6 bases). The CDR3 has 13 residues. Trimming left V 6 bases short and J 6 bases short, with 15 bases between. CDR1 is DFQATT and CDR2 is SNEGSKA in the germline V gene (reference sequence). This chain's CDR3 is CSAPGRGSNEQFF. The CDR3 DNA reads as TGCAGTGCCCCGGGCAGGGGCTCCAATGAGCAGTTCTTC.

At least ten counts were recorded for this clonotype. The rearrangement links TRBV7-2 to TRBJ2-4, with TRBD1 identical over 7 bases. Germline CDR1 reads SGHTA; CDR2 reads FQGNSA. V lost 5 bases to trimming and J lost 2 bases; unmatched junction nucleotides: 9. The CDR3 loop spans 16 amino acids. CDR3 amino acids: CASSPWDRKTKNIQYF. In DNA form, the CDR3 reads TGTGCCAGCAGCCCCTGGGACAGAAAGACCAAAAACATTCAGTACTTC.

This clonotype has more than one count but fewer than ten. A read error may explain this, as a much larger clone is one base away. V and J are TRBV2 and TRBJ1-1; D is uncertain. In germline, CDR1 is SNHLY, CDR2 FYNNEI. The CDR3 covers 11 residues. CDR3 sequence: CDSSYTDLAFF. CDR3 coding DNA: TGTGACAGCAGTTATACAGACTTAGCTTTCTTT.

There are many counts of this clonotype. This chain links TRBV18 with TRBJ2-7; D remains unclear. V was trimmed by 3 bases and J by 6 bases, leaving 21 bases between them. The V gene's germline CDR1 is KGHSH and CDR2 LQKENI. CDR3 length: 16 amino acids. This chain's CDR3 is CASSPAYVGPAAEQYF. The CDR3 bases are TGTGCCAGCTCACCCGCCTACGTCGGACCGGCTGCCGAGCAGTACTTC.

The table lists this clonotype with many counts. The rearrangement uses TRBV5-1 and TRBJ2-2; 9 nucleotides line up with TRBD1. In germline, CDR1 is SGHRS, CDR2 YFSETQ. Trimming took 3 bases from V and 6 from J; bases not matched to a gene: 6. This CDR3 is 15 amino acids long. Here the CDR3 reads CASSSRGTGSGELFF. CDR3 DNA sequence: TGCGCCAGCAGCTCAAGAGGGACAGGGTCCGGGGAGCTGTTTTTT.

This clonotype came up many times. The CDR3 DNA reads as TGCGCCAGCAGCTCGGGACAGGGCACCGGGGAGCTGTTTTTT. Translated, it gives CASSSGQGTGELFF. The chain couples TRBV5-1 to TRBJ2-2; 9 bases align to TRBD1. The V gene end was trimmed by 3 bases and the J gene end by 4 bases; junction bases not matched to a gene: 1. CDR1 and CDR2 (germline): SGHRS, YFSETQ. The CDR3 sequence is 14 residues long.

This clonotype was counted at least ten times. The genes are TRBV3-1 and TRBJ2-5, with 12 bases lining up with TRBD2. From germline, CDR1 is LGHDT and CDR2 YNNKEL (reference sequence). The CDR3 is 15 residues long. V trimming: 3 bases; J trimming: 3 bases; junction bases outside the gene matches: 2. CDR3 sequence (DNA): TGTGCCAGCAGCCAGAGACTAGCGGGGGAAGAGACCCAGTACTTC. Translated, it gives CASSQRLAGEETQYF.